This T cell receptor beta chain was captured in a study of OX40 agonist ivuxolimab in advanced cancers. Points from the study as a whole: Some of the lowest clonal expansion was seen in partial responders at 0.1-3.0 mg/kg.

The data were produced by immunoSEQ multiplex PCR, yet TCRdb's version contains in-frame clones alone and is incomplete. The data show over 95,000 clones, approximately 94% seen once. This clone was counted a single time. What it binds is not known. The source of this sequence is an adult with an advanced solid tumor such as melanoma, head and neck, liver or kidney cancer. Sample: CD4+ or CD8+ T cells sorted from blood, taken in a trial of the OX40 agonist ivuxolimab.

CDR3 region: CASSQGRNPNQPQHF. The CDR3 bases are TGTGCCAGCAGCCAGGGACGAAACCCCAATCAGCCCCAGCATTTT. The V call is TRBV4-2, the J call TRBJ1-5; D is possibly TRBD1 (5 bases). Germline lookup yields CDR1 LGHNA and CDR2 YNFKEQ. With 3 bases removed from V and 3 bases from J, the gap between germline ends came to 12 bases. The CDR3 has 15 residues.